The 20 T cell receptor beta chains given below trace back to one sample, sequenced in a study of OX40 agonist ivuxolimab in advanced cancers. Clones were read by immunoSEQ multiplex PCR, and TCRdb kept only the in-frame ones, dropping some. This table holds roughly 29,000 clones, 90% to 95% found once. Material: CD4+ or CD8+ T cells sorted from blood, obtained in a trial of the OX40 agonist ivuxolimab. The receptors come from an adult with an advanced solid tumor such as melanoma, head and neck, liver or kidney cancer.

The CDR3 region is CASSPYPGLAGASGYNEQFF. CDR3 in DNA: TGCGCCAGCAGCCCCTATCCCGGCCTAGCGGGTGCCTCGGGTTACAATGAGCAGTTCTTC. V is TRBV4-3 and J is TRBJ2-1; 8 positions agree with TRBD2. Germline V gene lookup returns CDR1 LGHNA and CDR2 YSLEER. The CDR3 spans 20 residues. With 4 bases clipped from V and 4 bases from J, the junction kept 21 bases outside the gene matches.

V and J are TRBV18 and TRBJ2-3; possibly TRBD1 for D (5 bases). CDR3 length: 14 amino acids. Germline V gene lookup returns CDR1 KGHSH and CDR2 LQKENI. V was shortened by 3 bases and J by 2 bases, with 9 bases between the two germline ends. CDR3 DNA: TGTGCCAGCTCACCTGCGACAGTCACAGATACGCAGTATTTT. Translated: CASSPATVTDTQYF.

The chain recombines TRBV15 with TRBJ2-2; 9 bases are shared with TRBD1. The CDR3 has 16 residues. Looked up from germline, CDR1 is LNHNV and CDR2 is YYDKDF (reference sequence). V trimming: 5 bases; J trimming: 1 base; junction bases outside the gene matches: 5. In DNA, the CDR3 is TGTGCCACCAGCCCAGGACAGGGGATGAACACCGGGGAGCTGTTTTTT. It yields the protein CATSPGQGMNTGELFF.

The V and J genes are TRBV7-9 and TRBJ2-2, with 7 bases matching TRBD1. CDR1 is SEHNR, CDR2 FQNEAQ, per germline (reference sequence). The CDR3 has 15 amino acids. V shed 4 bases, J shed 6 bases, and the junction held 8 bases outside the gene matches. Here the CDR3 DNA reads TGTGCCAGCAGCTCAACAGGGGATGGGGCCGGGGAGCTGTTTTTT. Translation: CASSSTGDGAGELFF. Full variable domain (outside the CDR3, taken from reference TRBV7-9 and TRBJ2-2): DTGVSQNPRHKITKRGQNVTFRCDPISEHNRLYWYRQTLGQGPEFLTYFQNEAQLEKSRLLSDRFSAERPKGSFSTLEIQRTEQGDSAMYLCASSSTGDGAGELFFGEGSRLTVL.

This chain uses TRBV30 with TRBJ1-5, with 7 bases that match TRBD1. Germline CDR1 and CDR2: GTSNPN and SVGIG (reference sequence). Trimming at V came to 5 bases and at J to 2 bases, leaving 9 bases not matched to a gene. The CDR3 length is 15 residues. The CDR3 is CAWDTLGQGNQPQHF. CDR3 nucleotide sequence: TGTGCCTGGGATACGCTAGGACAGGGCAATCAGCCCCAGCATTTT.

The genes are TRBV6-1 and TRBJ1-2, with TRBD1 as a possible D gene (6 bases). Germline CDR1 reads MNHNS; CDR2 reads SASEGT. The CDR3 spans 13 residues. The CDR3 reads CRAVKPGVYGYTF. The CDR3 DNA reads TGTAGAGCAGTGAAACCAGGGGTCTATGGCTACACCTTC.

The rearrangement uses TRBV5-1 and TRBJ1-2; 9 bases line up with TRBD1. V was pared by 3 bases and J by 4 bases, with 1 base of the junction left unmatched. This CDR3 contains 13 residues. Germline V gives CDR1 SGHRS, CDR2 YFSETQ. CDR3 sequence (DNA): TGCGCCAGCAGCTGGGGACAGGGCTATGGCTACACCTTC. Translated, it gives CASSWGQGYGYTF.

The chain's CDR3 is CASSSAEGRNTEAFF. CDR3 DNA sequence: TGCGCCAGCAGCTCGGCTGAGGGGAGGAACACTGAAGCTTTCTTT. J is TRBJ1-1 and V is TRBV5-1, with D possibly matching TRBD1 (5 bases). The CDR3 length is 15 residues. CDR1 SGHRS and CDR2 YFSETQ come from the germline V gene. V dropped 3 bases and J dropped 1 base, with 13 bases sitting between them. Full variable domain (outside the CDR3, taken from reference TRBV5-1 and TRBJ1-1): KAGVTQTPRYLIKTRGQQVTLSCSPISGHRSVSWYQQTPGQGLQFLFEYFSETQRNKGNFPGRFSGRQFSNSRSEMNVSTLELGDSALYLCASSSAEGRNTEAFFGQGTRLTVV.

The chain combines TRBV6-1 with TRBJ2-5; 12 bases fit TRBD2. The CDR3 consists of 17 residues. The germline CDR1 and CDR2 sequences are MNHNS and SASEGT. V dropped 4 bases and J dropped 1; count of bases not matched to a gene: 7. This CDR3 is CASSARLAGEFQETQYF. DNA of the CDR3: TGTGCCAGCAGTGCTCGACTAGCGGGGGAATTCCAAGAGACCCAGTACTTC.

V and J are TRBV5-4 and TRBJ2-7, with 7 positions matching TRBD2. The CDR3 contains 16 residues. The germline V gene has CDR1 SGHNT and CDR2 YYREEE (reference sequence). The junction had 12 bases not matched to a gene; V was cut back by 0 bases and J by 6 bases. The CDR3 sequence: CASSLEIGGSWLEQYF. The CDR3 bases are TGTGCCAGCAGCTTGGAGATCGGCGGGAGCTGGCTCGAGCAGTACTTC.

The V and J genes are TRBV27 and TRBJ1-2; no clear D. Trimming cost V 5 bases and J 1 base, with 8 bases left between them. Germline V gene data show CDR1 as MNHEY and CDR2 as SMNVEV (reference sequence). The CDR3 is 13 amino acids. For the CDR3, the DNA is TGTGCCAGCAGTCTCAGGAATAACTATGGCTACACCTTC. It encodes CASSLRNNYGYTF.

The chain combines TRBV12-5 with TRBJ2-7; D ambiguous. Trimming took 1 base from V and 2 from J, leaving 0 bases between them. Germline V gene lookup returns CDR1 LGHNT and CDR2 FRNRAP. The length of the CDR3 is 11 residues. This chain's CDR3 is CASGLAYEQYF. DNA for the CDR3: TGTGCTAGTGGTTTGGCCTACGAGCAGTACTTC.

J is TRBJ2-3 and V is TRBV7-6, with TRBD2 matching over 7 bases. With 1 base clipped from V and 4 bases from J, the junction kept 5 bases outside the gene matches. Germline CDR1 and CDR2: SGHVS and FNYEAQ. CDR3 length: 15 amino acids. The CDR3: CASSLGGGGPDTQYF. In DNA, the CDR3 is TGTGCCAGCAGCTTAGGGGGGGGAGGGCCAGATACGCAGTATTTT.

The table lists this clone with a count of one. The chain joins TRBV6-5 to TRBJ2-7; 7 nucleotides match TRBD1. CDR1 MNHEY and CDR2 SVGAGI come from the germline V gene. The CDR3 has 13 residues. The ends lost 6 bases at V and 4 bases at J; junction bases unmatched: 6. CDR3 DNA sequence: TGTGCCAGCAGAGTCCTACAGGGGTACGAGCAGTACTTC. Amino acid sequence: CASRVLQGYEQYF.

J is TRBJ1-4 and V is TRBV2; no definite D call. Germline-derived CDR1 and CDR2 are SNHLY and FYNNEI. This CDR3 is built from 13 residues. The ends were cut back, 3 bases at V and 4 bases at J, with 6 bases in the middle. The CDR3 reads CASSEGHNEKLFF. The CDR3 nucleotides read TGTGCCAGCAGTGAGGGCCATAATGAAAAACTGTTTTTT.

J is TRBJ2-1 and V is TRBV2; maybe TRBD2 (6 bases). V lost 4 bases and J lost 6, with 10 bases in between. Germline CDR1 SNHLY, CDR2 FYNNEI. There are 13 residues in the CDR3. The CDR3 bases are TGTGCCAGCAGTGGGTTCGGGGGCAATGAGCAGTTCTTC. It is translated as CASSGFGGNEQFF.

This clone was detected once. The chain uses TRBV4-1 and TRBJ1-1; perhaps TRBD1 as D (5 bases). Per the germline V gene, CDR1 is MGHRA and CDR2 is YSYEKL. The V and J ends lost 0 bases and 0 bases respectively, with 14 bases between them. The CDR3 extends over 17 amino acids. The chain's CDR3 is CASSQDRQGRVNTEAFF. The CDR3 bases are TGCGCCAGCAGCCAAGATAGGCAGGGCAGAGTGAACACTGAAGCTTTCTTT.

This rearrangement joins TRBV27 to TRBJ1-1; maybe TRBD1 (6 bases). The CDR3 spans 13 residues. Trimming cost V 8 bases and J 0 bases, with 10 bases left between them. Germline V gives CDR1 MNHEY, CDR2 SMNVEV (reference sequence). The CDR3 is CASRGLMNTEAFF. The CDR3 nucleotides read TGTGCCAGCCGGGGGCTCATGAACACTGAAGCTTTCTTT.

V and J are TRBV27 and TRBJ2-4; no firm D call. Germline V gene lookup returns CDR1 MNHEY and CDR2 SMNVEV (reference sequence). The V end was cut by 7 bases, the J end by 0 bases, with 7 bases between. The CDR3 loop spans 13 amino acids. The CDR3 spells CASKGLAKNIQYF. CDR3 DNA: TGTGCCAGCAAAGGCCTAGCCAAAAACATTCAGTACTTC.

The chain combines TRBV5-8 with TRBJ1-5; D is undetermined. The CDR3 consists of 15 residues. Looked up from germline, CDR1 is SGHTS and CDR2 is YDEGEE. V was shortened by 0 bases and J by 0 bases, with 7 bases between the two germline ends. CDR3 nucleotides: TGTGCCAGCAGCTTGGAGGGATATAGCAATCAGCCCCAGCATTTT. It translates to CASSLEGYSNQPQHF.